This TCR beta chain was sequenced for a study of cytomegalovirus exposure and HLA in healthy donors. Study-level results: With DRB1 most and HLA-C fewest, TCR association rates differed between HLA loci in a later analysis.

Primers included in the PCR were 60 Vbeta and 13 Jbeta primers. Some clones are missing from TCRdb's copy, which holds only in-frame ones; the method was immunoSEQ multiplex PCR. The sample yields some 110,000 clones, around 68% seen once. Remarks on this clone: The target antigen is unknown.

CDR1 is SGHAT and CDR2 is FQNNGV in the germline V gene. CDR3 length equals 14 residues. V shed 4 bases and J 4 bases; nucleotides not matched to a gene: 3. This sequence joins TRBV11-2 and TRBJ2-5, with 10 positions matching TRBD2. The sample taken for sequencing was PBMCs. The TCR originated in a woman between 50 and 59 years old in good health and CMV-seropositive. CDR3 amino acids: CASSSWTSGETQYF. The CDR3 region has the DNA TGTGCCAGCAGCTCATGGACTAGCGGAGAGACCCAGTACTTC.